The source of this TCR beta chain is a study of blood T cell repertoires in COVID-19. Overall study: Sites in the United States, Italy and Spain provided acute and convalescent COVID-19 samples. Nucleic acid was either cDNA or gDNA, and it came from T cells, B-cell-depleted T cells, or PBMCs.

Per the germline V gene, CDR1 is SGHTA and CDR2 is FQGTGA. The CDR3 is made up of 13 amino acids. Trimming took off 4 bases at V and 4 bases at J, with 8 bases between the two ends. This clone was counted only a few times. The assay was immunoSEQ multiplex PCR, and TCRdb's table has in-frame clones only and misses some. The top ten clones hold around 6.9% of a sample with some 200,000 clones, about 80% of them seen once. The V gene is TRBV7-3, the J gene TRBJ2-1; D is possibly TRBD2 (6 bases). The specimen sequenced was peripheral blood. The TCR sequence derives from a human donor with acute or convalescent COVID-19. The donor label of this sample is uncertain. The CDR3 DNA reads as TGTGCCAGCAGCTCCGGGACTTACAATGAGCAGTTCTTC. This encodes CASSSGTYNEQFF.